This T cell receptor beta chain was found in a study of cytomegalovirus exposure and HLA in healthy donors. The study's findings and limits: Most TCR sequences showed up rarely, but some public TCRs showed up in many donors.

Both 60 Vbeta primers and 13 Jbeta primers went into the PCR. The authors' processing: A later analysis tallied 65 million to 85 million unique TCR beta chains, about 9.9 million of them shared. Some clones are missing from TCRdb's copy, which holds only in-frame ones; the method was immunoSEQ multiplex PCR. V and J calls and clone size follow that table, whereas D and trimming were derived from the DNA. This table holds approximately 110,000 clones. The CDR3 sequence is 16 residues long. After removal of 4 bases from V and 0 bases from J, the junction contained 3 bases not matched to a gene. Germline V CDR1 and CDR2: MGHRA, YSYEKL. Worth noting for this clone: Its antigen is unidentified.

Sequencing was performed on PBMCs. The sequence was obtained from a man between 18 and 29 years old in good health and CMV-seronegative. The rearrangement links TRBV4-1 to TRBJ1-3; TRBD1 aligns across 10 bases. CDR3 in amino acids: CASSRRDRGSGNTIYF. The DNA for the CDR3 is TGCGCCAGCAGCCGCCGGGACAGGGGCTCTGGAAACACCATATATTTT.